One sample yielded the 14 T cell receptor beta chains listed below, sequenced in a study of T cells in Graves' hyperthyroidism and ophthalmopathy. Researchers amplified the TCR beta CDR3 regions from RNA transcripts. The HTBI primer set served for first-round RT-PCR of the TCR CDR3. TCRdb re-called the multiplex PCR reads with MiXCR, one entry per CDR3 protein. The table includes more than 550,000 distinct CDR3 sequences, nearly 45% detected once. The sample consisted of peripheral blood or thyroid tissue (not recorded which). The source of these receptors is an adult man with Graves' disease, either hyperthyroidism or ophthalmopathy (not recorded which).

This clonotype was seen a handful of times. The chain links TRBV7-8 to TRBJ1-4; possibly TRBD1 for D (6 bases). Germline V gene sequence: CDR1 SGHVS, CDR2 FQNEAQ. Deletions cut 3 bases from V and 0 bases from J, with 8 bases between. This CDR3 is built from 15 residues. DNA for the CDR3: TGTGCCAGCAGCTTTACAGGGTCAACTAATGAAAAACTGTTTTTT. Translating it yields CASSFTGSTNEKLFF.

The chain uses TRBV19 and TRBJ1-5; D is ambiguous. Germline loops: CDR1 LNHDA, CDR2 SQIVND (reference sequence). This CDR3 has 14 residues. Trimming removed 2 bases at V and 8 bases at J, with 13 bases between. CDR3 residues: CASSISGWGEPQHF. CDR3 nucleotides: TGTGCCAGTAGTATATCCGGGTGGGGTGAGCCCCAGCATTTT.

The table lists this clonotype with many counts. This rearrangement joins TRBV7-9 to TRBJ1-6, with 11 positions matching TRBD1. Trimming cost V 5 bases and J 7 bases; bases outside gene matches: 4. This CDR3 contains 15 residues. Looked up from germline, CDR1 is SEHNR and CDR2 is FQNEAQ (reference sequence). The CDR3 protein is CASSTGQGANSPLHF. The CDR3 region has the DNA TGTGCCAGCAGCACTGGACAGGGGGCAAATTCACCCCTCCACTTT.

The chain employs TRBV14 and TRBJ1-1; D is unresolved. The CDR3 sequence is 13 residues long. Per germline, CDR1 SGHDN and CDR2 FVKESK. Trimming took off 5 bases at V and 6 bases at J, with 13 bases between the two ends. The CDR3 coding sequence is TGTGCCAGCAGCTCAGATTGGGCGGCTGAAGCTTTCTTT. Amino acid sequence: CASSSDWAAEAFF.

This clonotype showed up just once. The V and J genes are TRBV11-1 and TRBJ1-2; perhaps TRBD1 as D (5 bases). Germline V gives CDR1 SGHAT, CDR2 FQDESV (reference sequence). The CDR3 is 12 residues long. The V and J ends lost 5 bases and 8 bases respectively, with 12 bases between them. The CDR3 DNA is TGTGCCAGCAGCACCCACCGGGACGGCTACACCTTC. The encoded protein is CASSTHRDGYTF.

This clonotype appeared many times. V and J are TRBV7-8 and TRBJ2-7; D uncertain. V was clipped by 3 bases and J by 2 bases, with 5 bases between them. CDR3 length equals 12 residues. The germline gives CDR1 SGHVS, CDR2 FQNEAQ. The CDR3 coding sequence is TGTGCCAGCAGCTTCAACACCTACGAGCAGTACTTC. Translating it yields CASSFNTYEQYF.

This rearrangement joins TRBV10-3 to TRBJ1-1, with D uncertain. This CDR3 comprises 13 residues. V was pared by 10 bases and J by 2 bases, with 14 bases between. Germline CDR1 reads ENHRY; CDR2 reads SYGVKD. CDR3 in amino acids: CASKWQDNTEAFF. The DNA of the CDR3 is TGTGCCAGCAAGTGGCAAGATAACACTGAAGCTTTCTTT.

There are many counts of this clonotype. The V and J genes are TRBV7-8 and TRBJ2-7; TRBD1 agrees at 9 bases. V shed 0 bases, J shed 7 bases, and the junction held 7 bases outside the gene matches. Germline assignment: CDR1 SGHVS and CDR2 FQNEAQ. CDR3 length: 15 residues. The CDR3 region is CASSLAGGTGSEQYF. The CDR3 DNA reads TGTGCCAGCAGCTTAGCGGGCGGGACAGGGTCAGAGCAGTACTTC.

Notes on this clonotype: A much larger clone differs from this one at a single base, so this may be a read error. The chain joins TRBV7-2 to TRBJ2-5; D is perhaps TRBD2 (5 bases). The germline V gene has CDR1 SGHTA and CDR2 FQGNSA. Trimming left V 1 base short and J 5 bases short, with 11 bases between. The CDR3 totals 14 residues. The CDR3 DNA is TGTGCCAGCAGCTTAGGAAGCGGTCATGAGACCCAGTACTTC. Protein: CASSLGSGHETQYF.

There are many counts of this clonotype. V gene TRBV7-8 combines with J gene TRBJ1-2; D is ambiguous. V was cut by 5 bases and J by 3 bases, with 13 bases left in between. The V gene's germline CDR1 is SGHVS and CDR2 FQNEAQ. The CDR3 has 14 residues. CDR3 protein: CASSPLGLDYGYTF. The CDR3 nucleotides are TGTGCCAGCAGCCCTTTAGGGCTTGACTATGGCTACACCTTC.

The V and J genes are TRBV20-1 and TRBJ1-1; D is perhaps TRBD1 (6 bases). The CDR3 sequence is 13 residues long. The ends were cut back, 0 bases at V and 5 bases at J, with 10 bases in the middle. Germline assignment: CDR1 DFQATT and CDR2 SNEGSKA (reference sequence). The CDR3, as DNA: TGCAGTGCTAGAGATTCCAGGGGAACTGAAGCTTTCTTT. It yields the protein CSARDSRGTEAFF.

This rearrangement joins TRBV20-1 to TRBJ2-5; D is possibly TRBD1 or TRBD2 (5 bases each). V was clipped by 4 bases and J by 8 bases, with 17 bases between them. The CDR3 is 13 amino acids. Germline V CDR1 and CDR2: DFQATT, SNEGSKA (reference sequence). This CDR3 is CSATERDPNTQYF. In DNA form, the CDR3 reads TGCAGTGCTACAGAACGGGACCCCAATACCCAGTACTTC.

The V call is TRBV7-9, the J call TRBJ2-5; TRBD1 aligns across 12 bases. The V segment lost 5 bases and the J segment 5 bases; nucleotides outside the gene matches: 6. In germline, CDR1 is SEHNR, CDR2 FQNEAQ (reference sequence). The CDR3 is 15 residues long. The CDR3: CASSDRDRGHETQYF. The CDR3 DNA is TGTGCCAGCAGCGATCGGGACAGGGGGCACGAGACCCAGTACTTC. Drawing the rest from reference TRBV7-9 and TRBJ2-5, the complete variable domain is DTGVSQNPRHKITKRGQNVTFRCDPISEHNRLYWYRQTLGQGPEFLTYFQNEAQLEKSRLLSDRFSAERPKGSFSTLEIQRTEQGDSAMYLCASSDRDRGHETQYFGPGTRLLVL.

The table lists this clonotype with a few counts. The V and J genes are TRBV20-1 and TRBJ1-1, with no clear D. The V end was cut by 0 bases, the J end by 0 bases, with 8 bases between. The CDR3 contains 14 residues. Germline V gene data show CDR1 as DFQATT and CDR2 as SNEGSKA (reference sequence). The CDR3 loop reads CSARDKEMNTEAFF. The CDR3 DNA reads TGCAGTGCTAGAGATAAGGAGATGAACACTGAAGCTTTCTTT.